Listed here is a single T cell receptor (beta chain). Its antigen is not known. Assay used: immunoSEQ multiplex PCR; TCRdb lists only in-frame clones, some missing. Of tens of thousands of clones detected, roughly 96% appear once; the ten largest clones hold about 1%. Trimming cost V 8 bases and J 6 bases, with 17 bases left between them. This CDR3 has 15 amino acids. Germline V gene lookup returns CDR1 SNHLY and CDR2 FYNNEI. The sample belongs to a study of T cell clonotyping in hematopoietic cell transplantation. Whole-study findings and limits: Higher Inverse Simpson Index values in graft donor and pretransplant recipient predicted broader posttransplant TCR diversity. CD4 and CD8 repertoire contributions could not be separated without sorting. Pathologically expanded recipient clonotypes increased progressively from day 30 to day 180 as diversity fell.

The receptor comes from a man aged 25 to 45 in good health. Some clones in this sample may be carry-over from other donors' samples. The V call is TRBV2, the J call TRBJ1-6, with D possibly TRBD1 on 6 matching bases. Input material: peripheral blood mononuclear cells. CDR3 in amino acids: CASFVGGLGNSPLHF. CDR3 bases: TGTGCCAGCTTTGTAGGGGGGCTTGGTAATTCACCCCTCCACTTT.